Listed here are 30 T cell receptor beta chains from one sample, sequenced in a study of Ad26.COV2.S vaccination and SARS-CoV-2 variants. Clones were read by immunoSEQ multiplex PCR, and TCRdb kept only the in-frame ones, dropping some. The sample yields roughly 180,000 clones, around 88% seen once. Sequencing used peripheral blood, obtained after recovery from COVID-19. The receptors derive from a human donor who had recovered from COVID-19.

The rearrangement joins TRBV27 to TRBJ2-7, with TRBD1 matching 9 bases. The CDR3 extends over 15 amino acids. Germline lookup yields CDR1 MNHEY and CDR2 SMNVEV (reference sequence). The ends lost 3 bases at V and 1 base at J; junction bases unmatched: 4. The CDR3 spells CASSLTGGSSYEQYF. CDR3 sequence (DNA): TGTGCCAGCAGTTTGACAGGGGGGTCTTCCTACGAGCAGTACTTC.

The chain recombines TRBV5-5 with TRBJ1-5; possibly TRBD1 for D (6 bases). The CDR3 spans 16 residues. The germline CDR1 and CDR2 sequences are SGHKS and YYEKEE (reference sequence). Trimming shortened V by 4 bases and J by 1 base, and 15 bases separated the two germline ends. The chain's CDR3 is CASSAGGGASNQPQHF. The CDR3 DNA reads TGTGCCAGCAGCGCAGGAGGGGGGGCAAGCAATCAGCCCCAGCATTTT.

This rearrangement joins TRBV7-9 to TRBJ2-5, with D hard to call. Germline V gene sequence: CDR1 SEHNR, CDR2 FQNEAQ (reference sequence). CDR3 length: 16 amino acids. Trimming removed 0 bases from V and 5 bases from J, with 16 bases in between. The CDR3 here is CASSLARTDPGETQYF. Here the CDR3 DNA reads TGTGCCAGCAGCTTAGCACGGACCGATCCCGGGGAGACCCAGTACTTC.

The chain has TRBV29-1 and TRBJ2-1; 12 bases line up with TRBD2. The CDR3 is 18 residues long. Germline CDR1 reads SQVTM; CDR2 reads ANQGSEA. The J segment lost 1 base and the V segment lost 8 bases, leaving 15 bases of the junction unmatched. The CDR3 here is CSSSVGYLAGGSYNEQFF. The CDR3 DNA reads as TGCAGCTCCTCTGTGGGGTACCTAGCGGGAGGGTCCTACAATGAGCAGTTCTTC.

This clone was seen a few times. V and J are TRBV10-3 and TRBJ1-3, with D unresolved. Germline CDR1 reads ENHRY; CDR2 reads SYGVKD. V lost 3 bases and J lost 0, with 9 bases in between. CDR3 size: 15 residues. The CDR3, as DNA: TGTGCCATCAGTGATCCGGCCATCTCTGGAAACACCATATATTTT. Protein product: CAISDPAISGNTIYF.

The CDR3 reads CASGDQTSWDEQFF. The CDR3 bases are TGCGCCAGCGGAGATCAGACTAGTTGGGATGAGCAGTTCTTC. The chain couples TRBV5-1 to TRBJ2-1; maybe TRBD2 (6 bases). V lost 7 bases and J lost 8, with 19 bases in between. The CDR3 has 14 residues. Germline CDR1 is SGHRS and CDR2 is YFSETQ.

The J gene is TRBJ1-1, the V gene TRBV5-5; the match to TRBD1 covers 7 bases. Germline lookup yields CDR1 SGHKS and CDR2 YYEKEE (reference sequence). J gave up 1 base and V 6 bases, and 3 bases lay outside the gene matches. This CDR3 has 13 amino acids. The CDR3 DNA sequence: TGTGCCAGCACCCGGGACAGGAACACTGAAGCTTTCTTT. This encodes CASTRDRNTEAFF.

The chain joins TRBV19 to TRBJ2-7; 11 bases line up with TRBD2. The V gene's germline CDR1 is LNHDA and CDR2 SQIVND (reference sequence). V lost 6 bases and J lost 2; bases outside the gene matches: 6. The CDR3 consists of 15 residues. CDR3: CASRLGTSGTYEQYF. The CDR3 DNA follows: TGTGCCAGTAGGCTGGGGACTAGCGGTACCTACGAGCAGTACTTC. The full variable domain, rest sourced from reference TRBV19 and TRBJ2-7, is DGGITQSPKYLFRKEGQNVTLSCEQNLNHDAMYWYRQDPGQGLRLIYYSQIVNDFQKGDIAEGYSVSREKKESFPLTVTSAQKNPTAFYLCASRLGTSGTYEQYFGPGTRLTVT.

This sequence joins TRBV7-2 and TRBJ1-2, with D uncertain. Trimming removed 4 bases at V and 6 bases at J, with 18 bases between. Germline V gene sequence: CDR1 SGHTA, CDR2 FQGNSA. CDR3 length: 15 amino acids. Written as DNA, the CDR3 is TGTGCCAGCAGCTCACCTCGAGCGGGATGGGATGGCTACACCTTC. Translated: CASSSPRAGWDGYTF.

The V call is TRBV10-3, the J call TRBJ1-1; 12 bases are shared with TRBD1. Per the germline V gene, CDR1 is ENHRY and CDR2 is SYGVKD. This CDR3 is built from 20 residues. J gave up 1 base and V 3 bases, and 15 bases lay outside the gene matches. This CDR3 is CAISDRDRGRILIGNTEAFF. Here the CDR3 DNA reads TGTGCCATCAGTGACCGGGACAGGGGGCGAATTTTAATAGGGAACACTGAAGCTTTCTTT.

This clone was detected only once. The chain employs TRBV18 and TRBJ2-1; 8 bases match TRBD2. Germline lookup yields CDR1 KGHSH and CDR2 LQKENI. This CDR3 spans 13 amino acids. V lost 5 bases, J lost 9 bases, and 6 bases stayed unmatched. The DNA of the CDR3 is TGTGCCAGCTCAGCGACTAGCGTTGGTGAGCAGTTCTTC. Amino acids: CASSATSVGEQFF.

The rearrangement joins TRBV6-5 to TRBJ1-1; D is possibly TRBD1 (6 bases). The CDR3 covers 13 residues. Germline CDR1 MNHEY, CDR2 SVGAGI. With 10 bases removed from V and 7 bases from J, the gap between germline ends came to 19 bases. The CDR3 DNA reads TGTGCCACCCCGACAGGAGGAGGTGGTGAAGCTTTCTTT. It is translated as CATPTGGGGEAFF.

This chain connects TRBV9 to TRBJ2-1, with 13 positions matching TRBD2. Losses at the gene ends were 3 bases for V and 8 bases for J; bases not matched to a gene: 8. Germline CDR1 SGDLS, CDR2 YYNGEE. The CDR3 loop spans 16 amino acids. CDR3 region: CASSATSGGAVDEQFF. As DNA, the CDR3 is TGTGCCAGCAGCGCTACTAGCGGGGGGGCCGTCGATGAGCAGTTCTTC.

This clone was detected a few times. V is TRBV30 and J is TRBJ2-7; weak D call: TRBD1 (5 bases). The CDR3 consists of 11 residues. V was cut by 3 bases and J by 4 bases, with 7 bases left in between. Germline V gives CDR1 GTSNPN, CDR2 SVGIG (reference sequence). CDR3 in amino acids: CAWSSGYEQYF. DNA of the CDR3: TGTGCCTGGAGCTCAGGGTACGAGCAGTACTTC.

The chain employs TRBV7-2 and TRBJ2-7; 8 positions match TRBD1. The CDR3 consists of 15 residues. Germline V gives CDR1 SGHTA, CDR2 FQGNSA. The junction had 5 bases not matched to a gene; V was cut back by 2 bases and J by 2 bases. In DNA form, the CDR3 reads TGTGCCAGCAGCTTACAGGGGGCGTCCCCCTACGAGCAGTACTTC. Translated: CASSLQGASPYEQYF.

J is TRBJ1-1 and V is TRBV4-1, with D unclear. The V end was cut by 0 bases, the J end by 5 bases, with 10 bases between. CDR1 and CDR2 (germline): MGHRA, YSYEKL. The CDR3 spans 14 residues. The CDR3 sequence is CASSQEEGVTEAFF. Written as DNA, the CDR3 is TGCGCCAGCAGCCAAGAAGAGGGTGTGACTGAAGCTTTCTTT.

V is TRBV5-1 and J is TRBJ2-7, with D uncertain. The CDR3 length is 13 residues. Deletions cut 0 bases from V and 7 bases from J, with 11 bases between. Per the germline V gene, CDR1 is SGHRS and CDR2 is YFSETQ. For the CDR3, the DNA is TGCGCCAGCAGCTTGGGTTATGGTAAAGAGCAGTACTTC. It specifies CASSLGYGKEQYF.

The V gene is TRBV19, the J gene TRBJ1-5; 8 bases are a match to TRBD1. V trimming: 5 bases; J trimming: 2 bases; junction bases outside the gene matches: 8. Looked up from germline, CDR1 is LNHDA and CDR2 is SQIVND (reference sequence). The CDR3 runs 16 residues. DNA of the CDR3: TGTGCCAGTAGTCCATATCAGGGGGCAGGCAATCAGCCCCAGCATTTT. Protein product: CASSPYQGAGNQPQHF.

The rearrangement joins TRBV12-3 or TRBV12-4 to TRBJ2-3; D remains ambiguous. This CDR3 is 13 amino acids long. V lost 5 bases, J lost 4 bases, and 10 bases lay in between. The CDR3 protein is CASSKLLADTQYF. DNA of the CDR3: TGTGCCAGCAGTAAATTGTTGGCAGATACGCAGTATTTT.

The V call is TRBV4-1, the J call TRBJ1-2; 7 nucleotides agree with TRBD1. This CDR3 is 16 amino acids long. Germline lookup yields CDR1 MGHRA and CDR2 YSYEKL. The V and J ends lost 4 bases and 0 bases, in that order; junction bases with no gene match: 8. CDR3 coding DNA: TGCGCCAGCAGCCCTACTACCGGGACAGCTAACTATGGCTACACCTTC. Translated, it gives CASSPTTGTANYGYTF.

The gene calls are TRBV11-2 and TRBJ2-1; 8 bases map to TRBD1. Germline V gives CDR1 SGHAT, CDR2 FQNNGV. The CDR3 consists of 12 residues. After removal of 4 bases from V and 8 bases from J, the junction contained 1 base not matched to a gene. The CDR3 is CASSSGGHEQFF. The CDR3 nucleotides are TGTGCCAGCAGCTCAGGGGGCCATGAGCAGTTCTTC.

To note about this clone: This same CDR3 is encoded by further DNA sequences in the sample. The chain uses TRBV5-1 and TRBJ2-5; D remains ambiguous. The germline V and J ends were trimmed by 0 bases and 5 bases, with 5 bases remaining between them. Germline V gene lookup returns CDR1 SGHRS and CDR2 YFSETQ. There are 12 residues in the CDR3. The CDR3 protein is CASSLGTETQYF. The CDR3 nucleotides are TGCGCCAGCAGCTTGGGGACGGAGACCCAGTACTTC.

V and J are TRBV20-1 and TRBJ1-5; D is uncertain. Trimming pared 3 bases from V and 5 bases from J, leaving 14 bases between. CDR3 size: 14 residues. Germline V gene data show CDR1 as DFQATT and CDR2 as SNEGSKA (reference sequence). The CDR3 sequence: CSASGMEGYQPQHF. CDR3 DNA sequence: TGCAGTGCTAGTGGGATGGAGGGTTATCAGCCCCAGCATTTT.

There are a few counts of this clone. CDR3 coding DNA: TGTGCCAGCAGCCAAGATATAAAGCACAACAAAAACATTCAGTACTTC. The encoded protein is CASSQDIKHNKNIQYF. The V call is TRBV4-2, the J call TRBJ2-4; D is unclear. The CDR3 has 16 residues. Trimming removed 0 bases at V and 3 bases at J, with 12 bases between. The germline CDR1 and CDR2 sequences are LGHNA and YNFKEQ.

The chain carries TRBV30 and TRBJ2-5; 8 nucleotides align to TRBD2. V was pared by 2 bases and J by 4 bases, with 9 bases of the junction left unmatched. Germline V gene lookup returns CDR1 GTSNPN and CDR2 SVGIG (reference sequence). The CDR3 has 15 residues. The CDR3 nucleotides are TGTGCCTGGAGTACCTGGCGGGGGGCTATAGAGACCCAGTACTTC. Translating it yields CAWSTWRGAIETQYF. Looking up the rest from reference TRBV30 and TRBJ2-5 gives the full variable domain: SQTIHQWPATLVQPVGSPLSLECTVEGTSNPNLYWYRQAAGRGLQLLFYSVGIGQISSEVPQNLSASRPQDRQFILSSKKLLLSDSGFYLCAWSTWRGAIETQYFGPGTRLLVL.

The V call is TRBV11-3, the J call TRBJ2-2; TRBD2 might be the D (5 bases). The CDR3 consists of 13 residues. Germline V gene data show CDR1 as SGHNT and CDR2 as YENEEA. Trimming cost V 3 bases and J 7 bases, with 9 bases left between them. The CDR3 bases are TGTGCCAGCAGCTTCCGGGCGGGCGGGGAGCTGTTTTTT. This translates into CASSFRAGGELFF. The full variable domain, rest sourced from reference TRBV11-3 and TRBJ2-2, is EAGVVQSPRYKIIEKKQPVAFWCNPISGHNTLYWYLQNLGQGPELLIRYENEEAVDDSQLPKDRFSAERLKGVDSTLKIQPAELGDSAVYLCASSFRAGGELFFGEGSRLTVL.

The V gene is TRBV28, the J gene TRBJ1-2, with 8 bases that match TRBD1. The CDR3 length is 14 residues. The trim removed 8 bases at V and 3 bases at J, leaving 8 bases unmatched. The V gene's germline CDR1 is MDHEN and CDR2 SYDVKM. CDR3 in DNA: TGTGCCAGCGGCAATGACAGGGGCCACTATGGCTACACCTTC. Translating it yields CASGNDRGHYGYTF.

The DNA of the CDR3 is TGTGCCAGCACACAACCCGGCACTGAAGCTTTCTTT. Its translation: CASTQPGTEAFF. This rearrangement joins TRBV7-6 to TRBJ1-1; D gene unclear. V lost 7 bases, J lost 4 bases, and 10 bases lay in between. Germline V lookup: CDR1 SGHVS, CDR2 FNYEAQ. The CDR3 covers 12 residues.

This clone is medium-sized in the sample. The CDR3 DNA is TGTGCCAGCAGCAAGCTCCGGACTAGCGGGATCACAGATACGCAGTATTTT. Its translation: CASSKLRTSGITDTQYF. The chain couples TRBV21-1 to TRBJ2-3; no DNA check was done on the table's D call, TRBD2. TRBV21-1 is noted as a pseudogene. The CDR3 runs 17 residues.

The chain has TRBV7-8 and TRBJ1-2; D is unclear. CDR3 length: 16 amino acids. The ends were cut back, 1 base at V and 3 bases at J, with 15 bases in the middle. Looked up from germline, CDR1 is SGHVS and CDR2 is FQNEAQ. The CDR3 sequence: CASSLVAVVGYYGYTF. Written as DNA, the CDR3 is TGTGCCAGCAGCTTAGTGGCGGTTGTGGGCTACTATGGCTACACCTTC.